The 28 T cell receptor beta chains in this list originate from one sample, sequenced in a study of post-analysis software for immune sequencing data. Study conclusions and caveats: Relative to controls, patients had about five TRBV segments at higher frequency, with TRBV5-6, TRBV5-1 and TRBV20-1 among these.

Unique molecular identifiers tagged the TCR beta cDNA libraries. MiXCR, run by TCRdb on the PCR reads, gives a single entry per CDR3 protein. Here the sample spans about 620,000 distinct CDR3 sequences, roughly 47% being singletons. These receptors have no known antigen. What was sequenced was blood. These receptors came from a girl aged 10-17 years with multiple sclerosis.

This clonotype came up once. The genes are TRBV12-3 or TRBV12-4 and TRBJ1-2, with D possibly matching TRBD1 (6 bases). The CDR3 has 13 residues. V was shortened by 6 bases and J by 5 bases, with 13 bases between the two germline ends. The CDR3 DNA is TGTGCCAGCAGCCGGGACATCTCGTATGGCTACACCTTC. Translated, it gives CASSRDISYGYTF.

In DNA form, the CDR3 reads TGTGCCAGCAGGGTGGACAGGGCGAATGAGCAGTTCTTC. It encodes CASRVDRANEQFF. The V gene is TRBV2, the J gene TRBJ2-1, with 8 bases fitting TRBD1. CDR1 is SNHLY and CDR2 is FYNNEI in the germline V gene. CDR3 length: 13 residues. The V and J ends lost 6 bases and 7 bases, in that order; junction bases with no gene match: 5.

Worth noting for this clonotype: At one end the junction does not follow the germline gene, possibly because of a read error. CDR3 DNA: TGTAGCGTTAGGACAGGACCTAAAGAGACCCAGTACTTC. Its protein is CSVRTGPKETQYF. The chain recombines TRBV29-1 with TRBJ2-5; 7 bases agree with TRBD1. The CDR3 runs to 13 residues. CDR1 SQVTM and CDR2 ANQGSEA come from the germline V gene.

This sequence joins TRBV7-8 and TRBJ2-7; D perhaps matches TRBD2 (7 bases). The CDR3 totals 16 residues. Trimming shortened V by 5 bases and J by 3 bases, and 20 bases separated the two germline ends. CDR1 is SGHVS and CDR2 is FQNEAQ in the germline V gene. In nucleotides, the CDR3 is TGTGCCAGCAGCCCGCGAGGGGGGGTCCCGAACTACGAGCAGTACTTC. Translation: CASSPRGGVPNYEQYF.

This chain joins TRBV6-1 and TRBJ2-3; 7 bases match TRBD2. Germline values: CDR1 MNHNS, CDR2 SASEGT. Germline trimming cut 3 bases from V and 1 base from J; bases unmatched to any gene: 4. The CDR3 loop spans 15 amino acids. The CDR3 here is CASSDVRERTDTQYF. Written as DNA, the CDR3 is TGTGCCAGCAGTGACGTGCGGGAGCGCACAGATACGCAGTATTTT.

The chain joins TRBV5-1 to TRBJ2-5, with unresolved D. This CDR3 has 13 residues. Per the germline V gene, CDR1 is SGHRS and CDR2 is YFSETQ. V lost 0 bases to trimming and J lost 11 bases, with 14 bases between them. CDR3 bases: TGCGCCAGCAGCTTGGTGGTGCAAGGAGAGCAGTACTTC. Its protein is CASSLVVQGEQYF. Together with reference TRBV5-1 and TRBJ2-5, the CDR3 gives the full variable domain: KAGVTQTPRYLIKTRGQQVTLSCSPISGHRSVSWYQQTPGQGLQFLFEYFSETQRNKGNFPGRFSGRQFSNSRSEMNVSTLELGDSALYLCASSLVVQGEQYFGPGTRLLVL.

The V and J genes are TRBV5-1 and TRBJ2-3; TRBD2 is a possible D gene (7 bases). Germline V gene lookup returns CDR1 SGHRS and CDR2 YFSETQ. Trimming removed 5 bases at V and 3 bases at J, with 13 bases between. This CDR3 region has 14 residues. CDR3 sequence reads: CASSGGAGTDTQYF. CDR3 in DNA: TGCGCCAGCAGTGGGGGGGCTGGAACAGATACGCAGTATTTT.

The chain is built from TRBV10-2 and TRBJ2-7; either TRBD1 or TRBD2 may fit D (5 bases each). The V gene's germline CDR1 is WSHSY and CDR2 SAAADI. V lost 5 bases and J 6 bases, leaving 14 bases between the germline ends. There are 13 residues in the CDR3. CDR3 DNA sequence: TGCGCCAGCAGTATGGGGACGAGGGGCGAGCAGTACTTC. Amino acid sequence: CASSMGTRGEQYF.

This clonotype was counted at least ten times. The J gene is TRBJ2-7, the V gene TRBV29-1; TRBD1 agrees at 11 bases. Per germline, CDR1 SQVTM and CDR2 ANQGSEA. With 7 bases clipped from V and 6 bases from J, the junction kept 11 bases outside the gene matches. This CDR3 comprises 14 residues. CDR3 in DNA: TGCAGCGCCGTAATCCCCGGGACAGGGGGCGAGCAGTACTTC. Its translation is CSAVIPGTGGEQYF.

This rearrangement joins TRBV12-3 or TRBV12-4 to TRBJ1-5; the match to TRBD1 covers 12 bases. Trimming cost V 7 bases and J 2 bases; bases outside gene matches: 6. The length of the CDR3 is 16 residues. Here the CDR3 DNA reads TGTGCCAGCACTCTTGGGACAGGGGGCGGCAATCAGCCCCAGCATTTT. Its protein is CASTLGTGGGNQPQHF.

This clonotype has just a few counts. This chain links TRBV4-2 with TRBJ2-7, with D possibly matching TRBD2 (5 bases). CDR3 length equals 16 residues. Looked up from germline, CDR1 is LGHNA and CDR2 is YNFKEQ. The V and J ends lost 0 bases and 1 base respectively, with 13 bases between them. The CDR3 nucleotides read TGTGCCAGCAGCCAAGATGGCAGCGGACCGTCCTACGAGCAGTACTTC. This gives the protein CASSQDGSGPSYEQYF.

In this sample, this clonotype turned up once. This chain links TRBV3-1 with TRBJ2-3; the match to TRBD1 covers 11 bases. The V segment lost 0 bases and the J segment 3 bases; nucleotides outside the gene matches: 8. Germline assignment: CDR1 LGHDT and CDR2 YNNKEL (reference sequence). This CDR3 has 18 residues. The CDR3 DNA reads as TGTGCCAGCAGCCAAGATGTCTCGGGACAGGGGGTAACAGATACGCAGTATTTT. Protein product: CASSQDVSGQGVTDTQYF.

This clonotype was detected a few times. The chain employs TRBV10-2 and TRBJ2-7, with D perhaps matching TRBD2 (6 bases). The DNA end favors TRBJ2-5, so the J call may be wrong. Looked up from germline, CDR1 is WSHSY and CDR2 is SAAADI. The CDR3 totals 14 residues. DNA for the CDR3: TGCGCCAGCAGTGACGGGGGTGTCACGGAGACCCAGTACTTC. Translation: CASSDGGVTETQYF.

This clonotype was detected a few times. The chain couples TRBV5-4 to TRBJ2-3; 10 bases line up with TRBD2. CDR3 length equals 15 residues. Trimming at V came to 5 bases and at J to 0 bases, leaving 3 bases not matched to a gene. Looked up from germline, CDR1 is SGHNT and CDR2 is YYREEE (reference sequence). As DNA, the CDR3 is TGTGCCAGCAGGGCTAGCGGGGGTAGCACAGATACGCAGTATTTT. This gives the protein CASRASGGSTDTQYF.

The rearrangement links TRBV20-1 to TRBJ2-7; no definite D call. Trimming pared 2 bases from V and 6 bases from J, leaving 14 bases between. There are 13 residues in the CDR3. Germline V lookup: CDR1 DFQATT, CDR2 SNEGSKA (reference sequence). In nucleotides, the CDR3 is TGCAGTGCTAGACCTGTAGGCCTTACCGAGCAGTACTTC. It yields the protein CSARPVGLTEQYF.

This clonotype has more than one count but fewer than ten. The chain recombines TRBV12-3 or TRBV12-4 with TRBJ1-4; tentatively, D is TRBD1 (6 bases). The CDR3 spans 15 residues. The germline V and J ends were trimmed by 4 bases and 8 bases, with 17 bases remaining between them. The CDR3 loop reads CASSSSNGTLEKLFF. The CDR3 DNA sequence: TGTGCCAGCAGTTCCTCCAACGGGACACTCGAAAAACTGTTTTTT.

The rearrangement uses TRBV10-3 and TRBJ2-1; no clear D. Per the germline V gene, CDR1 is ENHRY and CDR2 is SYGVKD. V shed 7 bases and J shed 5 bases, with 9 bases lying between them. The CDR3 runs to 12 residues. The CDR3 loop is CAIIRRNNEQFF. CDR3 bases: TGTGCCATCATCCGCAGAAACAATGAGCAGTTCTTC.

The J gene is TRBJ2-5, the V gene TRBV15, with 8 bases that match TRBD1. Trimming at V came to 1 base and at J to 4 bases, leaving 5 bases not matched to a gene. CDR1 and CDR2 (germline): LNHNV, YYDKDF (reference sequence). The CDR3 has 15 residues. The CDR3 DNA reads TGTGCCACCAGCAGAGGCGACAGGGGTAGAGAGACCCAGTACTTC. As protein: CATSRGDRGRETQYF. Full variable domain (missing parts from reference TRBV15 and TRBJ2-5): DAMVIQNPRYQVTQFGKPVTLSCSQTLNHNVMYWYQQKSSQAPKLLFHYYDKDFNNEADTPDNFQSRRPNTSFCFLDIRSPGLGDTAMYLCATSRGDRGRETQYFGPGTRLLVL.

This clonotype came up a few times. The gene calls are TRBV29-1 and TRBJ2-7, with TRBD2 identical over 8 bases. Trimming at V came to 3 bases and at J to 2 bases, leaving 9 bases not matched to a gene. The CDR3 loop spans 15 amino acids. Germline CDR1 and CDR2: SQVTM and ANQGSEA. CDR3 coding DNA: TGCAGCGTTGACGGGGCCGGGGGGGAGGCCTACGAGCAGTACTTC. Translating gives CSVDGAGGEAYEQYF.

The genes are TRBV24-1 and TRBJ2-1; 10 nucleotides line up with TRBD2. Germline CDR1 reads KGHDR; CDR2 reads SFDVKD. Losses at the gene ends were 2 bases for V and 9 bases for J; bases not matched to a gene: 9. The CDR3 has 16 amino acids. CDR3 sequence (DNA): TGTGCCACCAGTGATTGGGATCCTAGCGGGAGTGTTGAGCAGTTCTTC. The encoded protein is CATSDWDPSGSVEQFF.

This chain joins TRBV7-3 and TRBJ2-3; no firm D call. The CDR3 runs to 15 residues. Germline V gene data show CDR1 as SGHTA and CDR2 as FQGTGA. V was cut by 0 bases and J by 4 bases, with 11 bases left in between. CDR3 DNA: TGTGCCAGCAGCTTAACGTTTACCCGATCAGATACGCAGTATTTT. It yields the protein CASSLTFTRSDTQYF.

This clonotype showed up just a few times. The chain employs TRBV5-1 and TRBJ2-7; 8 nucleotides match TRBD1. The germline CDR1 and CDR2 sequences are SGHRS and YFSETQ. The CDR3 covers 15 residues. V dropped 2 bases and J dropped 1; count of bases not matched to a gene: 5. As DNA, the CDR3 is TGCGCCAGCAGCTTCTCAGGGGGCTTATCCTACGAGCAGTACTTC. This sequence encodes CASSFSGGLSYEQYF.

As concerns this clonotype: At one end the junction does not follow the germline gene, possibly because of a read error. The V gene is TRBV20-1, the J gene TRBJ2-7; a weak D match, TRBD1 (6 bases). The J call could be wrong; TRBJ2-5 is a better fit for the DNA end. CDR1 is DFQATT, CDR2 SNEGSKA, per germline (reference sequence). This CDR3 has 15 amino acids. CDR3 sequence: CSARGQSGAQGTQYF. Here the CDR3 DNA reads TGCAGTGCTAGGGGCCAATCAGGGGCCCAAGGGACCCAGTACTTC.

The chain uses TRBV9 and TRBJ2-6, with D possibly being TRBD1 (5 bases). The CDR3 covers 17 residues. With 4 bases removed from V and 0 bases from J, the gap between germline ends came to 14 bases. Germline V gene lookup returns CDR1 SGDLS and CDR2 YYNGEE. Here the CDR3 DNA reads TGTGCCAGCAGCCGACAACAGGTCGCCTCTGGGGCCAACGTCCTGACTTTC. Translating it yields CASSRQQVASGANVLTF.

The chain joins TRBV6-5 to TRBJ2-3; TRBD1 aligns across 7 bases. The germline gives CDR1 MNHEY, CDR2 SVGAGI. The J segment lost 0 bases and the V segment lost 5 bases, leaving 5 bases of the junction unmatched. CDR3 size: 15 residues. CDR3: CASSRTTGSTDTQYF. The CDR3 nucleotides read TGTGCCAGCAGTCGGACGACAGGGAGCACAGATACGCAGTATTTT.

This clonotype has a handful of counts. The chain joins TRBV5-1 to TRBJ2-3; no firm D call. V was pared by 5 bases and J by 0 bases, with 10 bases between. There are 14 residues in the CDR3. Germline loops: CDR1 SGHRS, CDR2 YFSETQ. CDR3 sequence (DNA): TGCGCCAGCAGGGAGACAATTAGCACAGATACGCAGTATTTT. It translates to CASRETISTDTQYF.

CDR3 loop: CATGDSSNYGYTF. The CDR3 DNA sequence: TGTGCCACTGGGGACAGTAGTAACTATGGCTACACCTTC. The J gene is TRBJ1-2, the V gene TRBV10-3; TRBD1 aligns across 7 bases. The CDR3 is 13 amino acids. J gave up 1 base and V 10 bases, and 6 bases lay outside the gene matches. Germline values: CDR1 ENHRY, CDR2 SYGVKD.

The V call is TRBV4-1, the J call TRBJ1-2; no reliable D call. The V end lost 1 base, the J end lost 2 bases, and 11 bases lay between the germline ends. From germline, CDR1 is MGHRA and CDR2 YSYEKL. This CDR3 has 15 amino acids. This chain's CDR3 is CASSQASVLNYGYTF. As DNA, the CDR3 is TGCGCCAGCAGCCAAGCCTCGGTGCTCAACTATGGCTACACCTTC.